The entry below describes one T cell receptor (beta chain). In this sample, this clone turned up once. Its target antigen remains unknown. No much larger clone exists at a distance of one base, and base qualities are not known. Collaborating institutions collected whole blood in K2EDTA tubes following their own protocols. For TCRbeta analysis, collaborator samples were shipped as frozen whole blood, as isolated PBMCs, or as DNA extracted from either sample type. TCRbeta CDR3 regions were amplified from genomic DNA by means of the immunoSEQ Assay, a bias-controlled multiplex PCR. The published analysis was carried out like this. Nucleated cell counts per sample were estimated from amplification of reference gene primers within the assay. To quantify the absolute abundance of each unique TCRbeta CDR3 rearrangement, sequence reads were collapsed and filtered. Productive Simpson clonality was computed per sample as the square root of Simpson's diversity index over productive rearrangements. Entries here come from immuneACCESS through TCRdb and include only in-frame sequences with V and J called. Some clones fail to appear in such tables; in the studies checked, an unresolved V gene covers under half of the shortfall, and the cause of the remainder is unknown. Clonal size and the V and J genes are those of that table, whereas D and trimming came from the DNA. The sample includes about 40,000 clones, with roughly 83% observed a single time. The ten top clones hold 2.6% of the sample.

The record originates from a study of blood T cell repertoires in COVID-19 (dated by TCRdb to the early 2020s). The study in broad terms: Samples covering the acute and convalescent phases of COVID-19 were provided by collaborators in the United States, Italy and Spain. The prospective study material was composed of cDNA or gDNA derived from T cells, B-cell-depleted T cells, or PBMCs. HLA class I and class II types, where available, came from metadata supplied by the sample provider rather than from assay-based typing. The repertoires were made available in a free public database intended to serve as a resource for research on the immune response to SARS-CoV-2. The dataset comprised deeply sampled blood TCRbeta repertoires from subjects exposed to, actively infected with, or recovered from COVID-19. Nearly every sample came with metadata listing a de-identified subject ID, COVID-19 status, age in years and sex. Samples came from the ongoing ImmuneRACE study (first 160 participants) plus 1,254 subjects from 6 global collaborators. On the study overall, not on this receptor specifically: The amount of clinical and demographic metadata varied by source and participant and was provided uncurated.

V was cut back by 3 bases and J by 10 bases, leaving a gap of 12 bases between them. Spanning cysteine to phenylalanine, the CDR3 consists of 13 amino acids. The read is trimmed to its CDR3 DNA, 39 bases read in frame from base 1. CDR1 and CDR2 are drawn from the germline V gene: SNHLY, FYNNEI. The sequence came from a woman in her sixties or seventies with acute or convalescent COVID-19. The receptor chain draws on TRBV2 and TRBJ2-2; the D gene is perhaps TRBD1, on 6 matching bases. The sample was peripheral blood. The DNA is as follows: TGTGCCAGCAGTGAGCCAGGGGAATCGGAGCTGTTTTTT. Its translation is CASSEPGESELFF.